This passage covers 14 T cell receptor beta chains from one sample sequenced in a study of blood T cell repertoires in COVID-19. Clones were sequenced by immunoSEQ multiplex PCR, and TCRdb holds only the in-frame ones, with some missing. The sample has hundreds of thousands of clones, around nine tenths seen once; the top ten hold less than 3.5%. The sequenced sample was peripheral blood. Receptors originate from a woman aged 18-30 years who had recovered from COVID-19.

V usage is TRBV25-1 and J usage is TRBJ1-1, with a tentative D call TRBD1 (5 bases). V was clipped by 5 bases and J by 1 base, with 11 bases between them. Looked up from germline, CDR1 is MGHDK and CDR2 is SYGVNS. The CDR3 has 14 residues. The CDR3 spells CASSSRVTNTEAFF. CDR3 nucleotides: TGTGCCAGCAGTTCCAGGGTGACGAACACTGAAGCTTTCTTT.

This clone came up a few times. This sequence joins TRBV7-9 and TRBJ2-1, with D unresolved. V lost 2 bases and J lost 1, with 9 bases in between. Germline assignment: CDR1 SEHNR and CDR2 FQNEAQ (reference sequence). The CDR3 runs 15 residues. The CDR3: CASSLLVPSYNEQFF. The CDR3 DNA is TGTGCCAGCAGCTTATTAGTACCGTCCTACAATGAGCAGTTCTTC.

This clone was detected only once. This rearrangement joins TRBV24-1 to TRBJ2-3; 8 nucleotides match TRBD2. The CDR3 extends over 14 amino acids. Germline V CDR1 and CDR2: KGHDR, SFDVKD. Losses at the gene ends were 10 bases for V and 2 bases for J; bases not matched to a gene: 7. CDR3 nucleotide sequence: TGTGCCACTGGGGAGGGACTAGACACAGATACGCAGTATTTT. As protein: CATGEGLDTDTQYF.

The CDR3 DNA reads as TGCGCCAGCAGCCAAGACCCCCAGAACACTGAAGCTTTCTTT. Translated: CASSQDPQNTEAFF. The chain carries TRBV4-3 and TRBJ1-1; D unresolved. CDR1 is LGHNA and CDR2 is YSLEER in the germline V gene. V lost 0 bases and J lost 1, with 6 bases in between. CDR3 length equals 14 residues.

The sample holds one count of this clone. The chain is built from TRBV19 and TRBJ2-1; 11 bases align to TRBD2. The length of the CDR3 is 15 residues. CDR1 is LNHDA and CDR2 is SQIVND in the germline V gene (reference sequence). Trimming took 6 bases from V and 4 from J; bases not matched to a gene: 5. The CDR3: CASSALAGGYNEQFF. CDR3 in DNA: TGTGCCAGTAGCGCTCTAGCGGGAGGTTACAATGAGCAGTTCTTC.

The V gene is TRBV5-1, the J gene TRBJ1-2; 7 bases agree with TRBD1. Germline V CDR1 and CDR2: SGHRS, YFSETQ. This CDR3 contains 12 residues. J lost 8 bases, V lost 2 bases, and 3 bases had no gene match. The CDR3 sequence is CASSLRGPGYTF. DNA of the CDR3: TGCGCCAGCAGCTTAAGGGGGCCCGGCTACACCTTC.

This chain connects TRBV7-9 to TRBJ1-5; tentative D call: TRBD1 (5 bases). Trimming stripped 1 base from V and 7 bases from J, with 11 bases between. The CDR3 covers 14 residues. Germline V CDR1 and CDR2: SEHNR, FQNEAQ (reference sequence). CDR3 region: CASSLGGGEQPQHF. CDR3 DNA: TGTGCCAGCAGCTTAGGCGGGGGAGAGCAGCCCCAGCATTTT. The variable domain in full, completed from reference TRBV7-9 and TRBJ1-5, reads DTGVSQNPRHKITKRGQNVTFRCDPISEHNRLYWYRQTLGQGPEFLTYFQNEAQLEKSRLLSDRFSAERPKGSFSTLEIQRTEQGDSAMYLCASSLGGGEQPQHFGDGTRLSIL.

The CDR3 region has the DNA TGTGCCAGAAGGGGCCGGGGGGACGGGACTGAAGCTTTCTTT. Its translation: CARRGRGDGTEAFF. This chain links TRBV19 with TRBJ1-1; the D gene is possibly TRBD1 (5 bases). Trimming shortened V by 9 bases and J by 5 bases, and 19 bases separated the two germline ends. The CDR3 has 14 residues. In germline, CDR1 is LNHDA, CDR2 SQIVND (reference sequence).

Turning to this clone: Other nucleotide sequences in the sample specify the same CDR3. The rearrangement links TRBV5-1 to TRBJ1-3; D is possibly TRBD1 (5 bases). The germline gives CDR1 SGHRS, CDR2 YFSETQ. The CDR3 contains 14 residues. Deletions cut 2 bases from V and 1 base from J, with 7 bases between. CDR3 nucleotides: TGCGCCAGCAGCTTATCAGGGTCTGGAAACACCATATATTTT. This gives the protein CASSLSGSGNTIYF.

The chain is built from TRBV6-2 or TRBV6-3 and TRBJ1-2; 7 bases align to TRBD1. The CDR3 length is 14 residues. CDR1 is MNHEY, CDR2 SVGEGT, per germline. V lost 5 bases, J lost 4 bases, and 7 bases stayed unmatched. CDR3 DNA sequence: TGTGCCAGCAGTGACAGGGTTGGGGGCTATGGCTACACCTTC. This codes for CASSDRVGGYGYTF.

The J gene is TRBJ2-2, the V gene TRBV19; no definite D call. CDR3 size: 12 residues. Per the germline V gene, CDR1 is LNHDA and CDR2 is SQIVND (reference sequence). V was cut by 5 bases and J by 5 bases, with 6 bases left in between. The CDR3 nucleotides read TGTGCCAGTAGTCCCTATACCGGGGAGCTGTTTTTT. Translating gives CASSPYTGELFF.

This chain joins TRBV30 and TRBJ1-2; 7 bases align to TRBD1. Trimming cost V 1 base and J 8 bases; bases outside gene matches: 1. Germline assignment: CDR1 GTSNPN and CDR2 SVGIG (reference sequence). This CDR3 spans 11 amino acids. CDR3 sequence: CAWSEGGGYTF. CDR3 DNA sequence: TGTGCCTGGAGTGAAGGGGGCGGCTACACCTTC.

V usage is TRBV5-1 and J usage is TRBJ2-3, with D hard to call. The germline V and J ends were trimmed by 1 base and 2 bases, with 8 bases remaining between them. CDR3 length: 14 amino acids. Germline V lookup: CDR1 SGHRS, CDR2 YFSETQ. CDR3 nucleotide sequence: TGCGCCAGCAGCTTGAACAGAAACACAGATACGCAGTATTTT. It encodes CASSLNRNTDTQYF.

The V gene is TRBV13, the J gene TRBJ1-1; D is possibly TRBD1 (6 bases). Trimming removed 4 bases at V and 1 base at J, with 16 bases between. The CDR3 consists of 16 residues. Germline CDR1 and CDR2: PRHDT and FYEKMQ (reference sequence). The CDR3 DNA is TGTGCCAGCAGCTCACCGCCCTCGACAGGGAACACTGAAGCTTTCTTT. It is translated as CASSSPPSTGNTEAFF.